Below, 20 T cell receptor beta chains from the same sample are listed, as sequenced in a study of sequential checkpoint blockade in melanoma. Assay used: immunoSEQ multiplex PCR; TCRdb lists only in-frame clones, some missing. The table shows several thousand clones, with under 25% occurring only once. This sample's treatment: randomized to nivolumab then ipilimumab (arm A) or the reverse (arm B). Sample: tumor tissue (inferred from file names), taken from a patient given nivolumab and ipilimumab in sequence. Receptors were obtained from a human donor with melanoma.

This clone has just a few counts. The chain recombines TRBV6-7 with TRBJ2-7; D not resolved. TRBV6-7 is sorted into the ORF group, with uncertain function. There are 11 residues in the CDR3. Trimming stripped 6 bases from V and 5 bases from J, with 8 bases between. CDR3 sequence (DNA): TGTGCCAGCAGCCAATCCCACGAGCAGTACTTC. As protein: CASSQSHEQYF.

This clone has only a few counts. J is TRBJ1-1 and V is TRBV29-1, with D hard to call. The germline gives CDR1 SQVTM, CDR2 ANQGSEA. The CDR3 is made up of 12 amino acids. Deletions cut 4 bases from V and 3 bases from J, with 9 bases between. CDR3 sequence reads: CSVGPGHTEAFF. The CDR3 coding sequence is TGCAGCGTTGGACCGGGCCACACTGAAGCTTTCTTT.

The rearrangement joins TRBV5-1 to TRBJ1-4, with a possible D match to TRBD1 (5 bases). The CDR3 length is 15 residues. V dropped 0 bases and J dropped 7 bases, with 13 bases sitting between them. Germline V lookup: CDR1 SGHRS, CDR2 YFSETQ. The CDR3 loop reads CASSLGMGDGEKLFF. In DNA form, the CDR3 reads TGCGCCAGCAGCTTGGGCATGGGGGACGGTGAAAAACTGTTTTTT.

This rearrangement joins TRBV5-1 to TRBJ1-1; D not resolved. Per the germline V gene, CDR1 is SGHRS and CDR2 is YFSETQ. Trimming took off 3 bases at V and 1 base at J, with 10 bases between the two ends. CDR3 length: 14 amino acids. The CDR3: CASSSASGNTEAFF. The CDR3 bases are TGCGCCAGCAGCTCCGCTAGTGGGAACACTGAAGCTTTCTTT.

This clone was observed a handful of times. This sequence joins TRBV6-8 and TRBJ1-4, with 11 positions matching TRBD1. The CDR3 contains 18 residues. CDR1 is MNHGY and CDR2 is SAAAGT in the germline V gene. V dropped 2 bases and J dropped 5; count of bases not matched to a gene: 10. The CDR3 is CASSYQPGTGGRNEKLFF. DNA of the CDR3: TGTGCCAGCAGTTACCAGCCCGGGACAGGGGGAAGAAATGAAAAACTGTTTTTT.

This clone occurred many times. The J gene is TRBJ1-1, the V gene TRBV23-1, with unresolved D. TRBV23-1 is known as an ORF, though its function is uncertain. The germline V and J ends were trimmed by 6 bases and 6 bases, with 14 bases remaining between them. This CDR3 comprises 13 residues. CDR3 loop: CASSQLHESEAFF. The DNA of the CDR3 is TGCGCCAGCAGCCAACTGCACGAATCTGAAGCTTTCTTT.

There are a few counts of this clone. V is TRBV11-3 and J is TRBJ2-3; 7 bases match TRBD2. The germline gives CDR1 SGHNT, CDR2 YENEEA. V was clipped by 5 bases and J by 4 bases; unmatched bases: 15. CDR3 length: 17 residues. The CDR3 region is CASSPGGAAHGADTQYF. Here the CDR3 DNA reads TGTGCCAGCAGCCCGGGAGGCGCGGCCCATGGGGCAGATACGCAGTATTTT.

V usage is TRBV6-8 and J usage is TRBJ2-7, with a weak D call TRBD2 (6 bases). In germline, CDR1 is MNHGY, CDR2 SAAAGT. Trimming removed 2 bases from V and 7 bases from J, with 18 bases in between. CDR3 size: 15 residues. DNA of the CDR3: TGTGCCAGCAGTTACGGGAGGTATAGGGCGGGAGAGCAGTACTTC. Its translation is CASSYGRYRAGEQYF.

This clone has only a few counts. The DNA for the CDR3 is TGTGCCAGCAGCGCGACGACAGGGGGTGGCAGGGGCACTGAAGCTTTCTTT. Translating gives CASSATTGGGRGTEAFF. This sequence joins TRBV9 and TRBJ1-1; 9 nucleotides line up with TRBD1. This CDR3 has 17 residues. From germline, CDR1 is SGDLS and CDR2 YYNGEE. The junction had 13 bases not matched to a gene; V was cut back by 3 bases and J by 4 bases.

This clone was seen more than once but under ten times. The chain links TRBV10-1 to TRBJ2-3; TRBD2 might be the D (6 bases). The V gene lost 1 base and the J gene lost 2 bases, with 28 bases spanning the gap. Per germline, CDR1 WNHNN and CDR2 SYGVQD (reference sequence). There are 21 residues in the CDR3. CDR3 sequence: CASSELVGVRGSGRATDTQYF. In DNA form, the CDR3 reads TGCGCCAGCAGTGAGTTGGTGGGGGTTCGGGGGTCGGGCAGAGCCACAGATACGCAGTATTTT.

This clone was seen ten or more times. The J gene is TRBJ2-3, the V gene TRBV11-3, with 12 nucleotides matching TRBD2. The CDR3 has 16 amino acids. The V gene end was trimmed by 2 bases and the J gene end by 4 bases; junction bases not matched to a gene: 4. Germline V gives CDR1 SGHNT, CDR2 YENEEA. The CDR3 loop reads CASSLLAGGPSDTQYF. Here the CDR3 DNA reads TGTGCCAGCAGCTTACTAGCGGGAGGGCCGTCAGATACGCAGTATTTT.

This clone has a count of ten or more. The V gene is TRBV11-3, the J gene TRBJ2-5; D remains unclear. Germline V gene sequence: CDR1 SGHNT, CDR2 YENEEA. CDR3 size: 14 residues. Between the trimmed V and J ends, which lost 8 bases and 7 bases, there was a span of 20 bases. In DNA form, the CDR3 reads TGTGCCAGCGGGCACGGTCTGGACGTTGGGACCCAGTACTTC. Residues: CASGHGLDVGTQYF. Full variable domain (outside the CDR3, taken from reference TRBV11-3 and TRBJ2-5): EAGVVQSPRYKIIEKKQPVAFWCNPISGHNTLYWYLQNLGQGPELLIRYENEEAVDDSQLPKDRFSAERLKGVDSTLKIQPAELGDSAVYLCASGHGLDVGTQYFGPGTRLLVL.

This clone came up a few times. The chain recombines TRBV14 with TRBJ1-1, with D unclear. The V end lost 3 bases, the J end lost 0 bases, and 8 bases lay between the germline ends. Germline loops: CDR1 SGHDN, CDR2 FVKESK. The CDR3 has 14 residues. CDR3 sequence reads: CASSQWGLNTEAFF. The CDR3 DNA sequence: TGTGCCAGCAGCCAGTGGGGATTGAACACTGAAGCTTTCTTT. The whole variable domain, remainder taken from reference TRBV14 and TRBJ1-1, is EAGVTQFPSHSVIEKGQTVTLRCDPISGHDNLYWYRRVMGKEIKFLLHFVKESKQDESGMPNNRFLAERTGGTYSTLKVQPAELEDSGVYFCASSQWGLNTEAFFGQGTRLTVV.

This clone was observed a few times. The CDR3 region is CASSGVDSGSPGDTQYF. The CDR3 region has the DNA TGTGCCAGCAGTGGGGTTGATAGCGGGAGCCCCGGAGATACGCAGTATTTT. J is TRBJ2-3 and V is TRBV6-8, with 9 bases aligning to TRBD2. V lost 5 bases, J lost 5 bases, and 14 bases stayed unmatched. The CDR3 is made up of 17 amino acids. The germline gives CDR1 MNHGY, CDR2 SAAAGT.

In its sample, this clone ranks as medium-sized. V usage is TRBV2 and J usage is TRBJ2-3; the D gene could be TRBD1 or TRBD2 (5 bases each). Germline V gene sequence: CDR1 SNHLY, CDR2 FYNNEI. The germline V and J ends were trimmed by 4 bases and 6 bases, with 17 bases remaining between them. The CDR3 extends over 15 amino acids. DNA for the CDR3: TGTGCCAGCAGTGTGGGGACCCAGATTAGGGATACGCAGTATTTT. It encodes CASSVGTQIRDTQYF.

The genes are TRBV19 and TRBJ2-2; 7 bases align to TRBD1. CDR1 is LNHDA and CDR2 is SQIVND in the germline V gene (reference sequence). With 1 base clipped from V and 1 base from J, the junction kept 6 bases outside the gene matches. CDR3 size: 17 residues. The CDR3 DNA reads TGTGCCAGTAGTATAGGCGAGGGGGCCTGGAACACCGGGGAGCTGTTTTTT. This gives the protein CASSIGEGAWNTGELFF.

This clone is judged medium-sized. The chain carries TRBV11-3 and TRBJ2-7, with D possibly being TRBD1 (5 bases). Trimming left V 3 bases short and J 1 base short, with 13 bases between. The CDR3 spans 15 residues. CDR1 is SGHNT, CDR2 YENEEA, per germline. The CDR3 bases are TGTGCCAGCAGCTTGGAAGGGGTCGCTTCCTACGAGCAGTACTTC. It specifies CASSLEGVASYEQYF.

This clone was observed a few times. The rearrangement links TRBV6-8 to TRBJ1-5; no definite D call. The ends were cut back, 0 bases at V and 1 base at J, with 13 bases in the middle. CDR1 is MNHGY, CDR2 SAAAGT, per germline. This CDR3 comprises 17 residues. The CDR3 DNA reads TGTGCCAGCAGTTACTCTGGAGGGAGGGCGAGCAATCAGCCCCAGCATTTT. Encoded protein: CASSYSGGRASNQPQHF.

The genes are TRBV5-1 and TRBJ2-7, with 7 bases that match TRBD1. CDR3 size: 14 residues. V trimming: 4 bases; J trimming: 5 bases; junction bases outside the gene matches: 9. Per germline, CDR1 SGHRS and CDR2 YFSETQ. The CDR3 coding sequence is TGCGCCAGCAGCACGGTGACAGGGTCCAACGAGCAGTACTTC. This encodes CASSTVTGSNEQYF.

This chain uses TRBV14 with TRBJ2-7; either TRBD1 or TRBD2 may fit D (5 bases each). The germline V and J ends were trimmed by 4 bases and 2 bases, with 9 bases remaining between them. The CDR3 spans 13 residues. In germline, CDR1 is SGHDN, CDR2 FVKESK. The CDR3 loop reads CASSLRDPYEQYF. As DNA, the CDR3 is TGTGCCAGCAGCCTTCGGGACCCCTACGAGCAGTACTTC.